This TCR beta chain was sequenced for a study of shared clonotypes between healthy human individuals. Overall study: Three plates each covered CD4 naive and memory; CD8 naive two, CD8 memory one. The study, taken as a whole, reports: Represented diversity (both genetic and exposure-history) was limited by the small number of donors.

A word on this clone: Its antigen remains unknown.

Clones were sequenced by immunoSEQ multiplex PCR, and TCRdb holds only the in-frame ones, with some missing. The repertoire holds some 1 million clones, with around 75% as singletons. Trimming cost V 7 bases and J 4 bases, with 19 bases left between them. Germline V CDR1 and CDR2: MNHEY, SMNVEV (reference sequence). This CDR3 has 15 residues. Sequencing used memory CD4+ T cells sorted from blood. The subset denotes: CD45RA-negative fraction. This chain links TRBV27 with TRBJ1-1, with D perhaps TRBD1 (5 bases). The TCR comes from a man aged 18 to 35 in good health. CDR3 protein: CASTRHLGAGTEAFF. CDR3 in DNA: TGTGCCAGCACCCGCCACTTAGGGGCGGGCACTGAAGCTTTCTTT.